A selection of T cell receptor beta chains follows, all from one sample in a study of cytomegalovirus exposure and HLA in healthy donors. TCRdb's copy holds only in-frame clones and misses some; the assay was immunoSEQ multiplex PCR. The sample carries about 130,000 clones, less than 85% recorded once. The sequenced sample consisted of PBMCs. All receptors derive from a woman aged 40 to 55 in good health and CMV-seropositive. Both conserved end residues are part of each CDR3. A D gene is named only where the DNA matches it firmly. Clone sizes are given selectively: once, few, many, or a class where the clone is expanded.

>TRBV9|TRBJ1-1|-|-
CASSGTANTEAFF
TGTGCCAGCAGCGGGACAGCGAACACTGAAGCTTTCTTT
>TRBV6-6|TRBJ1-1|few|-
CASRSPEGGNTEAFF
TGTGCCAGCAGGTCCCCCGAGGGAGGGAACACTGAAGCTTTCTTT
>TRBV5-6|TRBJ1-1|-|-
CASSPKGGSNTEAFF
TGTGCCAGCAGCCCGAAGGGGGGGTCGAACACTGAGGCTTTCTTT
>TRBV7-9|TRBJ1-2|-|-
CASSLRSVGQSGYTF
TGTGCCAGCAGCCTTAGGTCAGTGGGGCAGTCTGGCTACACCTTC
>TRBV7-8|TRBJ1-1|-|-
CASSFRQNTEAFF
TGTGCCAGCAGCTTCAGACAGAACACTGAAGCTTTCTTT
>TRBV18|TRBJ1-2|-|-
CASSLFGGDYGYTF
TGTGCCAGCTCTCTCTTCGGGGGGGACTATGGCTACACCTTC
>TRBV10-3|TRBJ2-1|-|TRBD2
CAISQRGGTTYNEQFF
TGTGCCATCAGTCAGCGGGGGGGTACAACGTACAATGAGCAGTTCTTC
>TRBV5-1|TRBJ1-3|-|-
CASSLGTVHLYSGNTIYF
TGCGCCAGCAGCTTGGGGACAGTCCATCTTTACTCTGGAAACACCATATATTTT
>TRBV7-2|TRBJ1-5|-|-
CASSLDVGQPQHF
TGTGCCAGCAGCTTAGATGTTGGCCAGCCCCAGCATTTT
>TRBV29-1|TRBJ1-2|-|-
CSVSSGSNYGYTF
TGCAGCGTCTCCTCCGGGTCTAACTATGGCTACACCTTC
>TRBV28|TRBJ1-1|-|-
CASSLYMRGPEAFF
TGTGCCAGCAGTTTATATATGCGGGGGCCTGAAGCTTTCTTT
>TRBV28|TRBJ1-5|-|-
CASSLQKIGNQPQHF
TGTGCCAGCAGTTTACAGAAGATCGGCAATCAGCCCCAGCATTTT
>TRBV5-1|TRBJ2-2|-|TRBD2
CASRPGTSGPSGTGELFF
TGCGCCAGCAGACCCGGGACTAGCGGCCCTTCAGGCACCGGGGAGCTGTTTTTT
>TRBV5-5|TRBJ1-4|-|TRBD1
CASSLDGTGAEKLFF
TGTGCCAGCAGCTTGGATGGGACAGGGGCTGAAAAACTGTTTTTT
>TRBV4-2|TRBJ2-7|once|TRBD2
CASSRGLAGLTYEQYF
TGTGCCAGCAGCCGCGGATTAGCGGGACTCACCTACGAGCAGTACTTC
>TRBV15|TRBJ1-5|-|TRBD1
CATSSRAGTGNQPQHF
TGTGCCACCAGCAGCCGCGCTGGGACAGGGAATCAGCCCCAGCATTTT
>TRBV6-4|TRBJ2-3|few|TRBD1
CASRWTGSVDTQYF
TGTGCCAGCAGGTGGACAGGGTCGGTAGATACGCAGTATTTT
>TRBV7-7|TRBJ2-1|once|TRBD1
CASGLTGGNEQFF
TGTGCCAGCGGCCTCACAGGGGGGAATGAGCAGTTCTTC
>TRBV28|TRBJ1-2|-|-
CASLSSNYGYTF
TGTGCCAGCCTTTCCTCTAACTATGGCTACACCTTC
>TRBV10-3|TRBJ2-3|-|TRBD2
CAISAISGPGTDTQYF
TGTGCCATCAGTGCCATTAGCGGGCCTGGCACAGATACGCAGTATTTT
>TRBV5-4|TRBJ2-1|-|-
CASSLSSGSTFF
TGTGCCAGCAGCTTGTCTTCCGGGTCGACGTTCTTC
>TRBV4-1|TRBJ1-1|medium-sized|-
CASSHPKNTEAFF
TGCGCCAGCAGCCACCCAAAGAACACTGAAGCTTTCTTT
>TRBV7-2|TRBJ1-1|-|-
CASSLIGGNTEAFF
TGTGCCAGCAGCTTAATCGGGGGGAACACTGAAGCTTTCTTT
>TRBV4-3|TRBJ2-5|-|TRBD1
CASSQEGQVTLETQYF
TGCGCCAGCAGCCAAGAAGGACAGGTCACGTTGGAGACCCAGTACTTC
>TRBV19|TRBJ1-5|-|-
CASRDEWNGGVSSQHF
TGTGCCAGTAGAGATGAATGGAATGGAGGGGTGTCGTCCCAGCATTTT
>TRBV30|TRBJ2-7|-|TRBD2
CAWSVGTSGRSYEQYF
TGTGCCTGGAGTGTAGGGACTAGCGGGAGAAGCTACGAGCAGTACTTC
>TRBV10-3|TRBJ1-5|-|-
CAISESVRGKNQPQHF
TGTGCCATCAGTGAGTCGGTCAGGGGCAAAAATCAGCCCCAGCATTTT
>TRBV27|TRBJ1-2|-|TRBD1
CASRRQGQGVGYTF
TGTGCCAGCAGAAGACAGGGACAGGGAGTAGGCTACACCTTC
>TRBV5-1|TRBJ2-7|few|-
CASSLPGTSTYEQYF
TGCGCCAGCAGCTTACCCGGGACTTCAACCTACGAGCAGTACTTC
>TRBV6-5|TRBJ1-2|once|-
CASHNQGRALGYTF
TGTGCCAGCCATAACCAGGGTAGAGCTCTTGGCTACACCTTC
>TRBV10-3|TRBJ2-7|-|TRBD2
CASHERESNEQYF
TGTGCCTCCCATGAGCGGGAGTCCAACGAGCAGTACTTC